The sequence of this TCR beta chain was determined in a study of blood T cell repertoires in COVID-19 (dated by TCRdb to 2018 to 2021). Describing the broader study: Samples from collaborators originated in the United States, Italy and Spain and spanned both the acute and convalescent phases of COVID-19. Subjects who had been exposed to COVID-19, were actively infected with it, or had recovered from it provided the deeply sampled blood TCRbeta repertoires that made up the dataset. The prospective study material was composed of cDNA or gDNA derived from T cells, B-cell-depleted T cells, or PBMCs. Where HLA class I and class II types were available, the types were taken from metadata supplied by the sample provider, not from assay-based typing. The samples were drawn from two sources: the first 160 participants of the ongoing ImmuneRACE study, and 1,254 subjects contributed by 6 global collaborators. The repertoires were released in a freely available public database intended as a resource for research on the immune response to SARS-CoV-2. Nearly every sample came with metadata listing a de-identified subject ID, COVID-19 status, age in years and sex. The full study reports these points: How much clinical and demographic metadata was included differed by source and by participant, and the metadata was provided uncurated.

Whole blood was collected in K2EDTA tubes by collaborating institutions according to the institutions' own protocols. Collaborator samples were shipped for TCRbeta analysis as frozen whole blood, isolated PBMCs, or DNA extracted from either sample type. Trimmed from V: 4 bases; trimmed from J: 2 bases; junction bases lacking a gene match: 7. Spanning cysteine to phenylalanine, the CDR3 consists of 15 amino acids. The DNA shown is the 45-base CDR3, in frame from base 1. Looking up the germline V gene yields CDR1 MGHRA and CDR2 YSYEKL. TCRbeta CDR3 regions were amplified from genomic DNA by means of the immunoSEQ Assay, a bias-controlled multiplex PCR. On the study's bioinformatics: The number of nucleated cells in each sample was estimated from the amplification of reference gene primers within the assay. To quantify the absolute abundance of each unique TCRbeta CDR3 rearrangement, sequence reads were collapsed and filtered. Productive Simpson clonality was computed per sample as the square root of Simpson's diversity index over productive rearrangements. The immuneACCESS repertoire file appears here via TCRdb, limited to in-frame rearrangements. These files lack a portion of the clones; in checked studies, under half of the deficit traces to unresolved V genes, and the cause of the others is not known. V and J calls and clone size are given by that table; D and trimming were obtained from the DNA. Across this sample there are 200,000 to 250,000 clones, with almost 85% seen only once. 4% to 4.5% of the sample is in the top ten clones.

As to this clone: Its antigen remains unidentified. It has no much larger one-base neighbor in the sample; base qualities were not kept.

Sequencing was done on a sample of peripheral blood. The receptor was derived from a man aged 50 or older with acute or convalescent COVID-19. The receptor chain draws on TRBV4-1 and TRBJ2-7; the central 8 bases match TRBD1. CDR3 loop: CASSRNRDRTYEQYF. The nucleotide sequence reads as follows: TGCGCCAGCAGCCGGAACCGGGACAGGACCTACGAGCAGTACTTC.